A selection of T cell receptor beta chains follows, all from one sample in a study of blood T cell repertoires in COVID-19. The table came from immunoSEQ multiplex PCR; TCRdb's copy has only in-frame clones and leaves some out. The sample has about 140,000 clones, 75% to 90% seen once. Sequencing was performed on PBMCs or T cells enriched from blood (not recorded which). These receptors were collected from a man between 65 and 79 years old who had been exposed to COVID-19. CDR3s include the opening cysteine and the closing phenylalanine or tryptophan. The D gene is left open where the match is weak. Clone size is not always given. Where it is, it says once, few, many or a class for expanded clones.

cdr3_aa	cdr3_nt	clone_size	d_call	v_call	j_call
CATSATPVYEQYF	TGTGCCACCAGCGCGACACCAGTCTACGAGCAGTACTTC	NA	NA	TRBV28	TRBJ2-7
CATSDPRLAGPQETQYF	TGTGCCACCAGTGACCCTAGACTAGCGGGGCCCCAAGAGACCCAGTACTTC	NA	TRBD2	TRBV24-1	TRBJ2-5
CASTRNTDTQYF	TGTGCCAGCACCAGAAACACAGATACGCAGTATTTT	NA	NA	TRBV11-2	TRBJ2-3
CASSGGTSLNEQFF	TGTGCCAGCTCCGGAGGGACCTCCTTAAATGAGCAGTTCTTC	NA	NA	TRBV5-4	TRBJ2-1
CATSDSGQGQPQHF	TGTGCCACCAGTGACTCAGGGCAAGGTCAGCCCCAGCATTTT	many	NA	TRBV24-1	TRBJ1-5
CASGWGLQSDTIYF	TGCGCCAGCGGTTGGGGGCTTCAATCGGACACCATATATTTT	NA	NA	TRBV5-1	TRBJ1-3
CASRSFGQTPSEKLFF	TGTGCCAGCAGATCGTTTGGGCAAACCCCCTCGGAAAAACTGTTTTTT	medium-sized	NA	TRBV5-6	TRBJ1-4
CASSPQRTNTEAFF	TGTGCCAGCTCACCACAGAGGACTAACACTGAAGCTTTCTTT	NA	NA	TRBV18	TRBJ1-1
CASSARLNTEAFF	TGTGCCAGCAGCGCCAGGTTGAACACTGAAGCTTTCTTT	NA	NA	TRBV5-4	TRBJ1-1
CASSIPGDNQPQHF	TGTGCCAGTAGTATTCCGGGGGACAATCAGCCCCAGCATTTT	NA	NA	TRBV19	TRBJ1-5
CAWSPTLTGDTQYF	TGTGCCTGGAGTCCGACCCTGACAGGGGATACGCAGTATTTT	NA	TRBD1	TRBV30	TRBJ2-3
CASSSTSGQGAVTEAFF	TGTGCCAGCAGTTCTACCTCGGGACAGGGGGCCGTCACTGAAGCTTTCTTT	NA	TRBD1	TRBV28	TRBJ1-1
CASSDRSPEAEAFF	TGTGCCAGCAGCGACAGGAGCCCTGAGGCTGAAGCTTTCTTT	NA	NA	TRBV11-2	TRBJ1-1
CASSLGLPRDEQYF	TGTGCCAGCAGTTTAGGGCTCCCGCGGGACGAGCAGTACTTC	NA	NA	TRBV27	TRBJ2-7
CASSSGTGLSGNTIYF	TGTGCCAGTAGTTCCGGGACAGGGCTCTCTGGAAACACCATATATTTT	NA	TRBD1	TRBV19	TRBJ1-3
CASRTRGGVGYTF	TGTGCCAGCAGGACCCGGGGGGGGGTCGGCTACACCTTC	NA	NA	TRBV12-3/TRBV12-4	TRBJ1-2
CATHEGAYNSPLHF	TGTGCCACCCACGAGGGGGCCTATAATTCACCCCTCCACTTT	few	NA	TRBV6-5	TRBJ1-6
CASSAGNTIYF	TGTGCCAGCAGCGCTGGAAACACCATATATTTT	NA	NA	TRBV2	TRBJ1-3
CASSIGGVGTEAFF	TGTGCCAGCAGCATAGGGGGAGTCGGGACTGAAGCTTTCTTT	NA	NA	TRBV5-4	TRBJ1-1
CASSLDRVRGELFF	TGTGCCAGCAGCCTGGACAGGGTGAGAGGGGAGCTGTTTTTT	few	TRBD1	TRBV5-5	TRBJ2-2
CSARTGGPYEQYF	TGCAGCGCCCGGACAGGGGGCCCCTACGAGCAGTACTTC	NA	TRBD1	TRBV29-1	TRBJ2-7
CASRAGEGQFF	TGTGCCAGCCGAGCGGGAGAAGGGCAGTTCTTC	NA	TRBD2	TRBV5-5	TRBJ2-1
CASRQGTGAFGYTF	TGTGCCAGCAGGCAGGGGACAGGGGCTTTCGGCTACACCTTC	few	TRBD1	TRBV7-2	TRBJ1-2
CASTSTGTGGSPLHF	TGTGCCAGTACTTCCACCGGGACAGGCGGTTCACCCCTCCACTTT	NA	TRBD1	TRBV19	TRBJ1-6